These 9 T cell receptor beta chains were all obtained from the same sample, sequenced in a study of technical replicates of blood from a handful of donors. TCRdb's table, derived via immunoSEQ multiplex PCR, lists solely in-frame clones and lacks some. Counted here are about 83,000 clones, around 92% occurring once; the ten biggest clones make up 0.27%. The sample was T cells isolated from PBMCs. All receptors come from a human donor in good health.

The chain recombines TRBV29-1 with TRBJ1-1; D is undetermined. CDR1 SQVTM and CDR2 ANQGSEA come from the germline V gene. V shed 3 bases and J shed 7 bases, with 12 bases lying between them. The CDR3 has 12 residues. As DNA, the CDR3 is TGCAGCGTTGATTTATCACTCCATGAAGCTTTCTTT. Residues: CSVDLSLHEAFF.

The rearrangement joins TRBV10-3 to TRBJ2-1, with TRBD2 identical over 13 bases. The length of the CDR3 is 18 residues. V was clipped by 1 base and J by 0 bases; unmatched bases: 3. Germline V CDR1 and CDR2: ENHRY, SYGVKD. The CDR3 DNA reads TGTGCCATCAGTGAGTGGGGACTAGCGGGGAGCTCCTACAATGAGCAGTTCTTC. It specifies CAISEWGLAGSSYNEQFF.

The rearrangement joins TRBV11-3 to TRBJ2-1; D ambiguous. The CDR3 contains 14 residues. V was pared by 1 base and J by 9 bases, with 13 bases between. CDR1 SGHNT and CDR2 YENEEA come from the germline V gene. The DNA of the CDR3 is TGTGCCAGCAGCTTAGTAGGCGGCGGAGTTGAGCAGTTCTTC. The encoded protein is CASSLVGGGVEQFF.

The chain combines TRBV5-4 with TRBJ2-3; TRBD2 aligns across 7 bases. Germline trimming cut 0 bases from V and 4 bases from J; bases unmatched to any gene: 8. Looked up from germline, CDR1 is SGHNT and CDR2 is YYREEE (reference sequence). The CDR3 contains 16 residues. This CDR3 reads CASSLGGSGLADTQYF. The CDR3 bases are TGTGCCAGCAGCTTGGGCGGGAGTGGCTTAGCAGATACGCAGTATTTT.

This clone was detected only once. The CDR3 loop is CSVERPGGGYNEQFF. The CDR3 DNA is TGCAGCGTTGAACGTCCGGGAGGGGGGTACAATGAGCAGTTCTTC. This rearrangement joins TRBV29-1 to TRBJ2-1; TRBD2 aligns across 8 bases. The V gene end was trimmed by 2 bases and the J gene end by 4 bases; junction bases not matched to a gene: 7. The CDR3 runs 15 residues. CDR1 and CDR2 from the germline V gene are SQVTM and ANQGSEA.

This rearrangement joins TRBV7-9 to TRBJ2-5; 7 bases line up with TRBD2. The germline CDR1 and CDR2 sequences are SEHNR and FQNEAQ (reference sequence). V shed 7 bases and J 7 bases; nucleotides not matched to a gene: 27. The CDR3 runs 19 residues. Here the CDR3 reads CASTLTRDYTIKKKGTQYF. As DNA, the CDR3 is TGTGCCAGCACCCTTACAAGGGACTACACGATTAAAAAAAAAGGGACCCAGTACTTC.

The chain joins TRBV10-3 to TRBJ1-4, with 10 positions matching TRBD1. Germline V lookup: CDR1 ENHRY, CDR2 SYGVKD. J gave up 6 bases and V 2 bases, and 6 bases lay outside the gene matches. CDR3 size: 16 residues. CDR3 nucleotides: TGTGCCATCAGTGAGCCCCGGGGGACAGGGGATGAAAAACTGTTTTTT. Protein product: CAISEPRGTGDEKLFF.

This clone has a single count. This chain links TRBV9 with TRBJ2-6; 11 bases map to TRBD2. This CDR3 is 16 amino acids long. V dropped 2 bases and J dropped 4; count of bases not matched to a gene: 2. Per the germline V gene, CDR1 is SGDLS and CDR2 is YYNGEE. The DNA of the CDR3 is TGTGCCAGCAGCGTGACTAGCGGGGCCGGGGCCAACGTCCTGACTTTC. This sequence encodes CASSVTSGAGANVLTF. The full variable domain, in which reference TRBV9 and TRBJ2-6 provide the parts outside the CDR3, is DSGVTQTPKHLITATGQRVTLRCSPRSGDLSVYWYQQSLDQGLQFLIQYYNGEERAKGNILERFSAQQFPDLHSELNLSSLELGDSALYFCASSVTSGAGANVLTFGAGSRLTVL.

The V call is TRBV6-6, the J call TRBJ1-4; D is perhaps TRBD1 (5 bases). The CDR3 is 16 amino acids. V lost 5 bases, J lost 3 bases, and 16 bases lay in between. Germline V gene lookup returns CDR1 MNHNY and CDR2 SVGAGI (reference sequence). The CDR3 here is CASSRSGRAANEKLFF. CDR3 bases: TGTGCCAGCAGTAGAAGTGGCAGGGCGGCTAATGAAAAACTGTTTTTT.